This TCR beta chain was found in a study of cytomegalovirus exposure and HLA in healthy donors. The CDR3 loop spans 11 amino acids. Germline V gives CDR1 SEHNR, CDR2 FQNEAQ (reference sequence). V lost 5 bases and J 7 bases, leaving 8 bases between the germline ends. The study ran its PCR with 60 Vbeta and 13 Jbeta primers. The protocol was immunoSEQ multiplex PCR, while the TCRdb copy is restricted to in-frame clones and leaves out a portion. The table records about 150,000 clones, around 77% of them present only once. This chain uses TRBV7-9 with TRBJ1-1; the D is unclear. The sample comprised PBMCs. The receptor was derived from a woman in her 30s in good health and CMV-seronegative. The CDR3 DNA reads TGTGCCAGCAGCCGTTACAGTGAAGCTTTCTTT. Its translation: CASSRYSEAFF.